Shown below are 16 T cell receptor beta chains from a single sample sequenced in a study of Graves' ophthalmopathy and Graves' hyperthyroidism. From RNA, the CDR3 regions of TCR beta chains were amplified and sequenced. HTBI primers were employed in first-round RT-PCR, then a second-round multiplex PCR followed. TCRdb passed the multiplex PCR reads through MiXCR, listing each CDR3 protein once. The sample includes approximately 210,000 distinct CDR3 sequences, 25% to 30% of them seen just once. Sequenced input: peripheral blood. These receptors were collected from a man between 50 and 59 years old with Graves' ophthalmopathy.

J is TRBJ2-5 and V is TRBV28; perhaps D is TRBD1 or TRBD2 (6 bases each). The CDR3 totals 14 residues. The V gene lost 7 bases and the J gene lost 6 bases, with 18 bases spanning the gap. Germline values: CDR1 MDHEN, CDR2 SYDVKM. CDR3 loop: CASTHRGGDKTQYF. Here the CDR3 DNA reads TGTGCCAGCACCCACCGAGGCGGGGACAAGACCCAGTACTTC.

This clonotype was detected many times. CDR3 DNA: TGTGCCGGGGGACAGAGCTCTAACTATGGCTACACCTTC. It yields the protein CAGGQSSNYGYTF. The V call is TRBV6-5, the J call TRBJ1-2; 7 nucleotides agree with TRBD1. Looked up from germline, CDR1 is MNHEY and CDR2 is SVGAGI. V trimming: 11 bases; J trimming: 0 bases; junction bases outside the gene matches: 6. CDR3 size: 13 residues.

This clonotype was found many times. This sequence joins TRBV29-1 and TRBJ2-5; weak D call: TRBD1 (7 bases). The V gene's germline CDR1 is SQVTM and CDR2 ANQGSEA. Trimming left V 8 bases short and J 5 bases short, with 21 bases between. This CDR3 has 14 amino acids. The CDR3: CSHASAGGRETQYF. The DNA of the CDR3 is TGCAGCCACGCCTCGGCAGGGGGGCGGGAGACCCAGTACTTC.

The sample holds many counts of this clonotype. The conserved phenylalanine or tryptophan is not found at the CDR3 terminus, so this likely reflects a read error. The DNA is omitted, as the CDR3 cannot be located on it reliably, and the CDR3 follows TCRdb's listing. The V and J genes are TRBV29-1 and TRBJ2-5; no DNA check was done on the table's D call, TRBD1. The CDR3 spans 12 residues, counting both ends. The germline V gene encodes CDR1 SQVTM and CDR2 ANQGSEA. This CDR3 is CSVEDGRGQIRL.

This clonotype was counted ten times or more. The J gene is TRBJ1-3, the V gene TRBV19; D gene unclear. The CDR3 totals 15 residues. V was pared by 4 bases and J by 0 bases, with 10 bases between. CDR1 is LNHDA and CDR2 is SQIVND in the germline V gene (reference sequence). The CDR3 DNA sequence: TGTGCCAGTAGTACAGCAGCCGCCTCTGGAAACACCATATATTTT. Residues: CASSTAAASGNTIYF.

The rearrangement joins TRBV20-1 to TRBJ2-5; weak D call: TRBD1 (5 bases). The CDR3 length is 11 residues. Germline V CDR1 and CDR2: DFQATT, SNEGSKA (reference sequence). Trimming took off 4 bases at V and 5 bases at J, with 8 bases between the two ends. The CDR3 sequence is CSATKGETQYF. The CDR3 DNA sequence: TGCAGTGCTACAAAGGGGGAGACCCAGTACTTC.

This clonotype was counted many times. CDR3 loop: CASRGGAGELFF. CDR3 bases: TGTGCCAGCAGGGGAGGGGCCGGGGAGCTGTTTTTT. The gene calls are TRBV6-6 and TRBJ2-2; 7 bases agree with TRBD2. CDR1 and CDR2 (germline): MNHNY, SVGAGI (reference sequence). The trim removed 6 bases at V and 6 bases at J, leaving 1 base unmatched. The CDR3 totals 12 residues.

This clonotype was counted once. The J gene is TRBJ2-4, the V gene TRBV28; D is unresolved. The CDR3 contains 15 residues. Germline V gene sequence: CDR1 MDHEN, CDR2 SYDVKM. Trimming took 7 bases from V and 2 from J, leaving 15 bases between them. CDR3 in DNA: TGTGCCAGCAAACCTCTCCGAGAAACCAAAAACATTCAGTACTTC. This translates into CASKPLRETKNIQYF.

The CDR3 spells CASSAGTVDLNTEAFF. DNA of the CDR3: TGTGCCAGCAGTGCCGGGACGGTCGATTTGAACACTGAAGCTTTCTTT. This chain connects TRBV6-2 or TRBV6-3 to TRBJ1-1, with a possible D match to TRBD1 (5 bases). Trimming removed 5 bases from V and 0 bases from J, with 16 bases in between. Germline loops: CDR1 MNHEY, CDR2 SVGEGT. CDR3 size: 16 residues.

This chain links TRBV6-1 with TRBJ2-2; D remains unclear. This CDR3 is built from 15 residues. V was clipped by 7 bases and J by 0 bases, with 12 bases between them. Germline CDR1 reads MNHNS; CDR2 reads SASEGT. In DNA form, the CDR3 reads TGTGCCAGCAAACCGTGGCAGTCGAACACCGGGGAGCTGTTTTTT. Protein product: CASKPWQSNTGELFF.

Many counts were recorded for this clonotype. V usage is TRBV6-6 and J usage is TRBJ2-7; D might be TRBD1 (6 bases). Germline CDR1 and CDR2: MNHNY and SVGAGI (reference sequence). The CDR3 extends over 13 amino acids. The V and J ends lost 8 bases and 7 bases respectively, with 18 bases between them. For the CDR3, the DNA is TGTGCCAGCGAAGACAGGTGGATAAGGGAGCAGTACTTC. Encoded protein: CASEDRWIREQYF.

In its sample, this clonotype was seen once. The chain couples TRBV12-3 or TRBV12-4 to TRBJ2-7; 9 bases are shared with TRBD2. This CDR3 spans 18 amino acids. V lost 2 bases, J lost 6 bases, and 17 bases stayed unmatched. The CDR3 DNA sequence: TGTGCCAGCAGTTTATCGCCGGAAGCGGGAGGACATCTCCGCGAGCAGTACTTC. Its protein is CASSLSPEAGGHLREQYF.

This clonotype was counted at least ten times. This rearrangement joins TRBV10-3 to TRBJ1-1, with no clear D. The CDR3 has 13 residues. The ends were cut back, 8 bases at V and 2 bases at J, with 12 bases in the middle. Germline lookup yields CDR1 ENHRY and CDR2 SYGVKD. DNA of the CDR3: TGTGCCATCCAGTGGGCTGGTAACACTGAAGCTTTCTTT. Protein sequence: CAIQWAGNTEAFF.

In this sample, this clonotype turned up many times. V and J are TRBV20-1 and TRBJ2-7; D is uncertain. The CDR3 has 17 amino acids. Germline V gene lookup returns CDR1 DFQATT and CDR2 SNEGSKA (reference sequence). V was cut by 4 bases and J by 2 bases, with 24 bases left in between. CDR3 sequence reads: CSATGYSRHFLAYEQYF. As DNA, the CDR3 is TGCAGTGCTACGGGCTACTCCAGGCACTTCCTGGCCTACGAGCAGTACTTC.

In this sample, this clonotype turned up many times. The chain is built from TRBV20-1 and TRBJ2-5; 11 bases are shared with TRBD1. The CDR3 covers 18 residues. CDR1 and CDR2 (germline): DFQATT, SNEGSKA (reference sequence). V lost 7 bases and J lost 0; bases outside the gene matches: 16. CDR3 bases: TGCAGTGTAACTTCTCCGGGACAGGGGGGCCGGTACCAAGAGACCCAGTACTTC. Translation: CSVTSPGQGGRYQETQYF.

This clonotype was found many times. This chain connects TRBV4-1 to TRBJ1-6, with D unclear. Trimming cost V 2 bases and J 7 bases, with 9 bases left between them. The CDR3 runs 14 residues. Germline CDR1 MGHRA, CDR2 YSYEKL. CDR3 nucleotide sequence: TGCGCCAGCAGCCAATTGGACGGCAATTCACCCCTCCACTTT. It is translated as CASSQLDGNSPLHF.